This T cell receptor (beta chain) was identified in a study of T cell responses to AZD1222 COVID-19 vaccine. Overall study results and limits: Baseline antibody screening turned up just five to seven seropositive AZD1222 recipients. None of the repertoires were sampled until the peak T cell response had passed. Targets within unmutated variant regions were reportedly found for nearly half of spike-specific TCRs. Spike-specific TCR depth and breadth grew after two AZD1222 doses.

TCRdb's copy holds only in-frame clones and misses some; the assay was immunoSEQ multiplex PCR. The repertoire consists of 160,000 or so clones, with approximately 90% occurring once and the leading ten covering around 1.9%. V trimming: 5 bases; J trimming: 9 bases; junction bases outside the gene matches: 8. CDR3 length: 14 amino acids. Germline lookup yields CDR1 MDHEN and CDR2 SYDVKM. Note on this clone: Its specificity is not known.

The rearrangement links TRBV28 to TRBJ2-1, with 9 bases identical to TRBD2. The sample was peripheral blood, taken on day 0 of AZD1222 vaccination. This clonotype originated in an adult in good health. DNA for the CDR3: TGTGCCAGCAGTCTAACCGGGACTAGCACTGAGCAGTTCTTC. Amino acids: CASSLTGTSTEQFF.